This T cell receptor beta chain emerged from a study of spatial heterogeneity in lung cancer. Study-level background: A consistent excess of beta-chain over alpha-chain sequences was detected. There were, on average, more than 9.5 raw-read appearances for each unique TCR and UMI combination.

Described time point: sample taken at primary tumor resection. The study sequenced unsorted whole RNA from tumor, nontumor lung or frozen PBMC. This clonotype was detected only a few times. Antigen specificity is unknown. TCRdb reanalysed the 5' RACE reads using MiXCR and keeps one entry per CDR3 protein. The table records about 92,000 distinct CDR3 sequences, approximately 12% of them present only once. Study outcomes and limitations: Ubiquitous expanded tumor TCRs surfaced in blood more at resection than they did at follow-up.

The CDR3 is 17 residues long. Per germline, CDR1 SGHTA and CDR2 FQGNSA. V was trimmed by 4 bases and J by 4 bases, leaving 20 bases between them. The material was PBMCs, obtained at surgery. This TCR derives from a male donor with early-stage non-small cell lung cancer. This rearrangement joins TRBV7-2 to TRBJ2-1, with TRBD2 as a possible D gene (5 bases). The CDR3 DNA sequence: TGTGCCAGCAGCTCTCGGACTGCCCCGTTGTTGTACAATGAGCAGTTCTTC. Translating it yields CASSSRTAPLLYNEQFF.